The clone carrying this TCR beta chain was recorded many times. V was pared by 3 bases and J by 1 base, with 9 bases between. There are 14 residues in the CDR3. The data derive from a study of T cells in Graves' hyperthyroidism and ophthalmopathy. TCR beta CDR3 regions were amplified from RNA transcripts. When the TCR CDR3 underwent first-round RT-PCR, the HTBI primer set was used. Via MiXCR, TCRdb re-called the multiplex PCR reads, giving one row per CDR3 protein. This table has a few hundred thousand distinct CDR3 sequences, roughly 14% appearing once. If no ophthalmopathy progression occurred within 18 months, Graves' hyperthyroidism was stable. Exclusions: uncontrolled infection, other autoimmune disease, pregnancy, lactation.

This rearrangement joins TRBV12-3 or TRBV12-4 to TRBJ2-5; D ambiguous. This receptor was obtained from a woman younger than 35 with Graves' hyperthyroidism. Input material: blood. CDR3 DNA: TGTGCCAGCAGTTTGGAGCTCTCCCAAGAGACCCAGTACTTC. Its translation is CASSLELSQETQYF.